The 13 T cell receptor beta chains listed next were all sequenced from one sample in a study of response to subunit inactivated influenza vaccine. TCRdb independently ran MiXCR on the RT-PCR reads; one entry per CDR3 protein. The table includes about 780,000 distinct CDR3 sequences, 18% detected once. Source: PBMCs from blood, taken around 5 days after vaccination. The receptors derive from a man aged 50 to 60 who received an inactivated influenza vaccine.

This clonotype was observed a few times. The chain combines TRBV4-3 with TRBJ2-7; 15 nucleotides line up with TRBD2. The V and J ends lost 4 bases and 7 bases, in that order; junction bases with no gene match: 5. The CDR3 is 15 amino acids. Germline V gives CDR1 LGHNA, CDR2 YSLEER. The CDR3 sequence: CASSPRTSGGAEQYF. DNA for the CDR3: TGCGCCAGCAGCCCCCGGACTAGCGGGGGGGCGGAGCAGTACTTC.

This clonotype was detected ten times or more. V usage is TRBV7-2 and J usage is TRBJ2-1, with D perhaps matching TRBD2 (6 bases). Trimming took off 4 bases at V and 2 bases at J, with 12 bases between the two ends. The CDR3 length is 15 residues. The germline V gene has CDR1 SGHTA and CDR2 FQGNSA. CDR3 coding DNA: TGTGCCAGCAGCTCAGGAGGGGCCCCCTACAATGAGCAGTTCTTC. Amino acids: CASSSGGAPYNEQFF.

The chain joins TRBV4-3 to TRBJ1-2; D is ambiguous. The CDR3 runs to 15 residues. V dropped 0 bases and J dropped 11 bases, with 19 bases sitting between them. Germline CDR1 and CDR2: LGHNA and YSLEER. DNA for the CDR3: TGCGCCAGCAGCCAAGATATTGGGGTGGGCTGTGGATACACCTTC. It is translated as CASSQDIGVGCGYTF.

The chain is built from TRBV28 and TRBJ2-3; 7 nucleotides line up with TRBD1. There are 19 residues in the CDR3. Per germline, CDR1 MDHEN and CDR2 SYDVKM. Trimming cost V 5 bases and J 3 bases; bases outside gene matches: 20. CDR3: CASSPIVYFRQGLTDTQYF. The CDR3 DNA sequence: TGTGCCAGCAGTCCCATTGTATACTTCCGACAGGGCTTAACAGATACGCAGTATTTT.

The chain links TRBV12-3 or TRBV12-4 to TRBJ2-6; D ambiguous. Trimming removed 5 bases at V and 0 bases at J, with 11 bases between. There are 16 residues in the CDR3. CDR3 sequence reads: CASSLRPGSGANVLTF. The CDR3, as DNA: TGTGCCAGCAGTCTCCGCCCCGGCTCTGGGGCCAACGTCCTGACTTTC.

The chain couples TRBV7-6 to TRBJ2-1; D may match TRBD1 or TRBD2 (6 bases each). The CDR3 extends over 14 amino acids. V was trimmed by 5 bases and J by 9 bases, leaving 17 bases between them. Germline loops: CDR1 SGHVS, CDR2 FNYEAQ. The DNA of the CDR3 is TGTGCCAGCAGCCCTGGTGGGGGGCGTAGTGAGCAGTTCTTC. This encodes CASSPGGGRSEQFF.

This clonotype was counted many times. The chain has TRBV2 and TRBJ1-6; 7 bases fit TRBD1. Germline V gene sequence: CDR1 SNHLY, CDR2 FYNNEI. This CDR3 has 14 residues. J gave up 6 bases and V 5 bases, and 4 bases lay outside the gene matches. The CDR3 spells CASSKGQINSPLHF. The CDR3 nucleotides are TGTGCCAGCAGTAAGGGACAGATTAATTCACCCCTCCACTTT.

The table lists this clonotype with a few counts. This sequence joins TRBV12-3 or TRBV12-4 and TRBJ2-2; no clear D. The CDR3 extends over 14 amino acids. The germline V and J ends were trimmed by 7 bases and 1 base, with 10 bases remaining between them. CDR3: CASNYLVNTGELFF. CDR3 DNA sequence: TGTGCCAGCAATTACTTGGTGAACACCGGGGAGCTGTTTTTT.

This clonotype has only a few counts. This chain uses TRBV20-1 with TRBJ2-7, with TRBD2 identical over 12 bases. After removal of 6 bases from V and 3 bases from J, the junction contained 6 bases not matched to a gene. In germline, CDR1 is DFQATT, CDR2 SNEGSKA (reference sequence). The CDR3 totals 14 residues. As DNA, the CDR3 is TGCAGTGCCACACTAGCGGGAGGTTTCTACGAGCAGTACTTC. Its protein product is CSATLAGGFYEQYF.

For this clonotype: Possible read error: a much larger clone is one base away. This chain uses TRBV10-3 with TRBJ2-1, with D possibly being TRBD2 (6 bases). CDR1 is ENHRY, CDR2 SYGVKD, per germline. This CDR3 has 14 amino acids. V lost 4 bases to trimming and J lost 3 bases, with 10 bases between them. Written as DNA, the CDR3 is TGTGCCATCAGTGTTGCGCGGGGCTACAATGAGCAGTTCTTC. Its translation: CAISVARGYNEQFF.

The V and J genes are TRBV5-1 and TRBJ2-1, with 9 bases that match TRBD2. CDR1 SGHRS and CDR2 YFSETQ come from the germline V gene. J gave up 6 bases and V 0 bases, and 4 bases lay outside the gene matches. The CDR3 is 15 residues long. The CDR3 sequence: CASSLGGGGLNEQFF. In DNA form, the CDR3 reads TGCGCCAGCAGCTTGGGCGGGGGGGGCCTCAATGAGCAGTTCTTC.

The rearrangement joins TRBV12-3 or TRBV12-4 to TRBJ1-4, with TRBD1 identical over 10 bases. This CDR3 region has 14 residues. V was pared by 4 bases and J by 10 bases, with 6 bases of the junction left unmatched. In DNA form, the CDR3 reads TGTGCCAGCAGTTCAGGGGACAGGGGTTCAAAACTGTTTTTT. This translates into CASSSGDRGSKLFF.

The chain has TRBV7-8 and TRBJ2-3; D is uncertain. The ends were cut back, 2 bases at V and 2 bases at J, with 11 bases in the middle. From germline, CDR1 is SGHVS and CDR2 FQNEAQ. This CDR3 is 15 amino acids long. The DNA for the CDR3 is TGTGCCAGCAGCTTATTCCCTTTTGACACAGATACGCAGTATTTT. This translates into CASSLFPFDTDTQYF.